This entry lists 2 T cell receptor beta chains sequenced from one sample in a study of T-cell memory formation after mild COVID-19. Using its own MiXCR run on the 5' RACE reads, TCRdb lists one record per CDR3 protein. The table has a few hundred thousand distinct CDR3 sequences, roughly 14% seen once. Sequencing used PBMCs or a T cell subset sorted from them (not recorded which). The receptors derive from a man aged 18 to 30 who had mild COVID-19 (a few samples of this study predate the infection). Cell type and time point are not known.

The CDR3 region has the DNA TGTGCCACCAGCAGAGATCCGGGGGAAGGTGAAAAACTGTTTTTT. This codes for CATSRDPGEGEKLFF. The rearrangement links TRBV15 to TRBJ1-4; possibly TRBD1 for D (5 bases). The CDR3 length is 15 residues. In germline, CDR1 is LNHNV, CDR2 YYDKDF (reference sequence). Trimming shortened V by 0 bases and J by 7 bases, and 12 bases separated the two germline ends.

The chain employs TRBV20-1 and TRBJ2-2; D may be TRBD1 or TRBD2 (5 bases each). This CDR3 region has 15 residues. CDR1 and CDR2 (germline): DFQATT, SNEGSKA (reference sequence). The V and J ends lost 3 bases and 6 bases respectively, with 17 bases between them. CDR3 bases: TGCAGTGCTAGTTCCCGGGGACCAAACTCCGGGGAGCTGTTTTTT. Its translation is CSASSRGPNSGELFF.